This TCR beta chain came from a study of immune heterogeneity within non-small cell lung tumors. Overall study findings and caveats: Individual patients' high-frequency T-cell receptor beta clonotypes were largely distinct from one another.

This clonotype is medium-sized (0.01 to 0.1%) in the sample. Its antigen is not identified. Template material for each sample was about 0.55 ug of bulk tumor genomic DNA. Taken during surgery, several biopsies per primary tumor were spaced as far apart as possible within the tumor mass. Curative surgical treatment was performed in patients who had newly diagnosed, untreated non-small cell lung cancer. This CDR3 region has 15 residues. Per the germline V gene, CDR1 is LNHDA and CDR2 is SQIVND (reference sequence). Trimming left V 6 bases short and J 3 bases short, with 17 bases between. Multiplex PCR amplified the TCR beta CDR3 region. Its first round ran for around 11 cycles with 32 V and 13 J primers. TCRdb re-derived calls from the multiplex PCR reads in MiXCR, one entry per CDR3 protein. Of more than 3,500 distinct CDR3 sequences listed, roughly 21% were seen once; the top ten hold about 7.7%.

The sequence was collected from a man aged 70 or older with non-small cell lung cancer. This chain joins TRBV19 and TRBJ1-1; TRBD1 might be the D (5 bases). The sample comprised lung tumor tissue. CDR3 DNA sequence: TGTGCCAGTAGGGATGGAGTCAGGGAATACACTGAAGCTTTCTTT. Translated, it gives CASRDGVREYTEAFF.